This passage covers 17 T cell receptor beta chains from one sample sequenced in a study of blood T cell repertoires in COVID-19. Assay: immunoSEQ multiplex PCR; the TCRdb copy retains only in-frame clones and omits some. The data contain about 300,000 clones, approximately 82% of them singletons. The material sequenced was peripheral blood. These receptors all stem from a woman in her forties or fifties with acute or convalescent COVID-19.

This clone was seen just once. V and J are TRBV2 and TRBJ2-2; possible D gene TRBD2, 5 bases. With 4 bases removed from V and 0 bases from J, the gap between germline ends came to 9 bases. Germline V gene lookup returns CDR1 SNHLY and CDR2 FYNNEI. The CDR3 spans 15 residues. CDR3 nucleotide sequence: TGTGCCAGCAGTGCGAGGGAACCGAACACCGGGGAGCTGTTTTTT. This encodes CASSAREPNTGELFF.

The rearrangement uses TRBV11-2 and TRBJ1-1; unclear D gene. V shed 3 bases and J shed 4 bases, with 15 bases lying between them. CDR3 length: 15 amino acids. The germline V gene has CDR1 SGHAT and CDR2 FQNNGV. The CDR3 DNA follows: TGTGCCAGCAGCTTGAGAGGGCCGACGGGCACTGAAGCTTTCTTT. As protein: CASSLRGPTGTEAFF.

This clone occurred a few times. The gene calls are TRBV12-3 or TRBV12-4 and TRBJ1-1; tentative D call: TRBD1 (5 bases). V was cut by 6 bases and J by 1 base, with 9 bases left in between. CDR3 length equals 13 residues. The CDR3: CASSETANTEAFF. For the CDR3, the DNA is TGTGCCAGCAGCGAGACAGCGAACACTGAAGCTTTCTTT.

V usage is TRBV5-5 and J usage is TRBJ1-6; possibly TRBD1 for D (6 bases). V lost 0 bases, J lost 7 bases, and 14 bases lay in between. The CDR3 is 16 amino acids. Germline values: CDR1 SGHKS, CDR2 YYEKEE (reference sequence). CDR3 sequence (DNA): TGTGCCAGCAGCTTGGCGCTAACAGGGTCGAATTCACCCCTCCACTTT. It translates to CASSLALTGSNSPLHF. Based on the CDR3 plus reference TRBV5-5 and TRBJ1-6, the full variable domain is DAGVTQSPTHLIKTRGQQVTLRCSPISGHKSVSWYQQVLGQGPQFIFQYYEKEERGRGNFPDRFSARQFPNYSSELNVNALLLGDSALYLCASSLALTGSNSPLHFGNGTRLTVT.

The chain links TRBV11-2 to TRBJ1-2, with D unresolved. The CDR3 is 13 amino acids. Germline-derived CDR1 and CDR2 are SGHAT and FQNNGV. Trimming left V 4 bases short and J 7 bases short, with 13 bases between. DNA of the CDR3: TGTGCCAGCAGCTCCTCAGGTTTATCTGGCTACACCTTC. It codes for CASSSSGLSGYTF.

This clone occurred once. The chain joins TRBV7-9 to TRBJ1-1; 8 bases map to TRBD1. Germline values: CDR1 SEHNR, CDR2 FQNEAQ (reference sequence). The V and J ends lost 5 bases and 9 bases, in that order; junction bases with no gene match: 14. This CDR3 comprises 15 residues. The CDR3 sequence: CASSVIFGQGKKAFF. The CDR3 DNA reads as TGTGCCAGCAGCGTAATATTTGGACAGGGCAAAAAAGCTTTCTTT. The whole variable domain, filled in from reference TRBV7-9 and TRBJ1-1, reads DTGVSQNPRHKITKRGQNVTFRCDPISEHNRLYWYRQTLGQGPEFLTYFQNEAQLEKSRLLSDRFSAERPKGSFSTLEIQRTEQGDSAMYLCASSVIFGQGKKAFFGQGTRLTVV.

The chain is built from TRBV10-3 and TRBJ1-6; perhaps TRBD1 as D (5 bases). Between the trimmed V and J ends, which lost 8 bases and 8 bases, there was a span of 13 bases. CDR1 is ENHRY and CDR2 is SYGVKD in the germline V gene. The length of the CDR3 is 13 residues. CDR3 amino acids: CAIGRDVDSPLHF. CDR3 sequence (DNA): TGTGCCATCGGGAGGGACGTCGATTCACCCCTCCACTTT.

CDR3 DNA sequence: TGTGCCAGCAGCCAGGAGGGACAGGGGGTTGTCTATGGCTACACCTTC. Its protein product is CASSQEGQGVVYGYTF. The V gene is TRBV4-2, the J gene TRBJ1-2; 11 bases align to TRBD1. CDR1 LGHNA and CDR2 YNFKEQ come from the germline V gene. J gave up 4 bases and V 3 bases, and 7 bases lay outside the gene matches. The CDR3 sequence is 16 residues long.

The chain employs TRBV6-4 and TRBJ2-1; 9 nucleotides agree with TRBD2. Per germline, CDR1 MRHNA and CDR2 SNTAGT. The CDR3 consists of 14 residues. Trimming took 4 bases from V and 9 from J; bases not matched to a gene: 7. The CDR3 region has the DNA TGTGCCAGCAGTGCCTTCGCGGGGGGGCTTGAGCAGTTCTTC. The encoded protein is CASSAFAGGLEQFF.

The chain employs TRBV6-5 and TRBJ1-2; 7 positions agree with TRBD1. This CDR3 region has 12 residues. With 6 bases clipped from V and 8 bases from J, the junction kept 6 bases outside the gene matches. In germline, CDR1 is MNHEY, CDR2 SVGAGI. The DNA of the CDR3 is TGTGCCAGCAGGACGACAGGGTGGGGCTACACCTTC. Translation: CASRTTGWGYTF.

This sequence joins TRBV2 and TRBJ1-3; tentative D call: TRBD1 (6 bases). The germline gives CDR1 SNHLY, CDR2 FYNNEI. The CDR3 runs to 16 residues. Trimming took off 7 bases at V and 0 bases at J, with 16 bases between the two ends. CDR3 coding DNA: TGTGCCAGCACCCCCGGGGGGCAGCTCTCTGGAAACACCATATATTTT. Amino acid sequence: CASTPGGQLSGNTIYF.

This clone showed up just once. The rearrangement uses TRBV7-7 and TRBJ2-7; 9 nucleotides align to TRBD1. V shed 5 bases, J shed 5 bases, and the junction held 7 bases outside the gene matches. The CDR3 spans 14 residues. Per the germline V gene, CDR1 is SSHAT and CDR2 is FNYEAQ (reference sequence). The CDR3 sequence: CASSDTGTGNEQYF. For the CDR3, the DNA is TGTGCCAGCAGCGACACCGGGACAGGGAACGAGCAGTACTTC.

This clone showed up just once. This rearrangement joins TRBV18 to TRBJ2-3, with a tentative D call TRBD2 (5 bases). The length of the CDR3 is 12 residues. Trimming stripped 2 bases from V and 7 bases from J, with 7 bases between. CDR1 and CDR2 (germline): KGHSH, LQKENI. CDR3 DNA sequence: TGTGCCAGCTCACCAGAGGGTCATACGCAGTATTTT. This gives the protein CASSPEGHTQYF.

On this clone: The sample carries other DNA sequences with the same CDR3. The chain uses TRBV12-3 or TRBV12-4 and TRBJ1-5, with TRBD1 as a possible D gene (5 bases). Trimming stripped 3 bases from V and 5 bases from J, with 8 bases between. The CDR3 is made up of 13 amino acids. CDR3 sequence reads: CASSLSGDQPQHF. DNA for the CDR3: TGTGCCAGCAGTTTGTCGGGGGATCAGCCCCAGCATTTT.

About this clone: The junction departs from germline at one end; a sequencing error may be responsible. The chain employs TRBV19 and TRBJ1-3; possibly TRBD1 for D (5 bases). Germline CDR1 LNHDA, CDR2 SQIVND (reference sequence). The CDR3 sequence is 15 residues long. The CDR3 DNA sequence: TGTGCCAGTACCTCCCAGGCCCTCCAGGGAAGCACCATATATTTT. Residues: CASTSQALQGSTIYF.

CDR3 coding DNA: TGTGCCAGCTCACGGGACAGGGAAAAGGCTTTCTTT. Translated: CASSRDREKAFF. The gene calls are TRBV18 and TRBJ1-1; 9 bases agree with TRBD1. This CDR3 contains 12 residues. Germline-derived CDR1 and CDR2 are KGHSH and LQKENI. J was trimmed by 11 bases and V by 4 bases; bases with no gene match: 5.

Details on this clone: The same CDR3 also results from other DNA sequences found in this sample. For the CDR3, the DNA is TGTGCCAGCCGGGACAGGGGGCGTACAGATACGCAGTATTTT. Its protein is CASRDRGRTDTQYF. V is TRBV5-6 and J is TRBJ2-3, with 12 bases matching TRBD1. V lost 7 bases to trimming and J lost 3 bases; unmatched junction nucleotides: 3. The CDR3 extends over 14 amino acids. Germline V lookup: CDR1 SGHDT, CDR2 YYEEEE.